A selection of T cell receptor beta chains follows, all from one sample in a study of human T cells and chemical hapten exposure. From the RACE reads, TCRdb called clonotypes with MiXCR, one entry per CDR3 protein. Among some 50,000 distinct CDR3 sequences, nearly 4.5% were seen once, and the ten largest hold approximately 5.5%. The sequenced material came from whole blood. Every receptor here comes from a human donor in good health. Some clones in this sample may be carry-over from other donors' samples. Both conserved end residues are part of each CDR3. A D gene is named only where the DNA matches it firmly. The listing skips clone size in some rows; elsewhere it reads once, few, many or a size class.

few	-	TRBV12-5	TRBJ2-3	CASGLDKPTDTQYF	TGTGCTAGTGGTTTGGACAAACCCACAGATACGCAGTATTTT
few	-	TRBV29-1	TRBJ1-1	CSVVMAGMNTEAFF	TGCAGCGTTGTCATGGCAGGAATGAACACTGAAGCTTTCTTT
many	TRBD2	TRBV6-2/TRBV6-3	TRBJ2-7	CASSYSQSGSYF	TGTGCCAGCAGTTACTCGCAGAGCGGGAGTTACTTC
few	-	TRBV7-2	TRBJ1-5	CASSIRGRGGNQPQHF	TGTGCCAGCAGCATCCGAGGCAGGGGTGGCAATCAGCCCCAGCATTTT
few	-	TRBV19	TRBJ2-3	CASSPGTTQYF	TGTGCCAGTAGCCCGGGGACTACGCAGTATTTT
few	-	TRBV19	TRBJ1-2	CASREPGTLFYGYTF	TGTGCCAGTAGGGAACCCGGGACACTCTTCTATGGCTACACCTTC
many	-	TRBV30	TRBJ2-1	CAWSPPGRGEFF	TGTGCCTGGAGCCCTCCTGGGCGCGGTGAGTTCTTC
many	-	TRBV20-1	TRBJ2-2	CSAMSAGPNTGELFF	TGCAGTGCTATGTCAGCGGGCCCGAACACCGGGGAGCTGTTTTTT
many	-	TRBV7-6	TRBJ2-5	CASSLAIQETQYF	TGTGCCAGCAGCTTAGCGATACAAGAGACCCAGTACTTC
many	-	TRBV5-1	TRBJ2-7	CASSWDLYEQYF	TGCGCCAGCAGCTGGGACCTCTACGAGCAGTACTTC
few	-	TRBV27	TRBJ1-5	CASSLGWSNQPQHF	TGTGCCAGCAGTTTAGGGTGGAGCAATCAGCCCCAGCATTTT
-	-	TRBV24-1	TRBJ2-2	CATSDRTATGATGELFF	TGTGCCACCAGTGATCGCACAGCGACGGGGGCCACCGGGGAGCTGTTTTTT
few	TRBD1	TRBV6-5	TRBJ1-5	CASSPTGQEGQPQHF	TGTGCCAGCAGTCCCACGGGACAGGAAGGTCAGCCCCAGCATTTT
many	-	TRBV6-5	TRBJ1-2	CASSYGTFGYTF	TGTGCCAGCAGTTATGGGACATTTGGCTACACCTTC
many	-	TRBV10-3	TRBJ1-2	CAISDPTGKSGGYTF	TGTGCCATCAGTGATCCTACAGGGAAGAGTGGTGGCTACACCTTC
few	TRBD2	TRBV5-1	TRBJ2-3	CASSPWTSGSTDTQYF	TGCGCCAGCAGCCCCTGGACTAGCGGGAGCACAGATACGCAGTATTTT
many	TRBD2	TRBV6-6	TRBJ2-7	CASSYGTSGPPDLSEQYF	TGTGCCAGCAGTTACGGGACTAGCGGGCCCCCCGATCTATCCGAGCAGTACTTC
many	-	TRBV11-1	TRBJ2-1	CASSSTGTYGDEQFF	TGTGCCAGCAGCTCTACCGGGACTTACGGGGATGAGCAGTTCTTC
many	-	TRBV27	TRBJ2-7	CASSLRGGRITAYEQYF	TGTGCCAGCAGTTTAAGAGGGGGGCGGATAACCGCCTACGAGCAGTACTTC
many	TRBD2	TRBV5-5	TRBJ2-5	CASSLVRGGQETQYF	TGTGCCAGCAGCTTGGTGCGGGGGGGCCAAGAGACCCAGTACTTC
many	-	TRBV28	TRBJ1-5	CASSGQFFNQPQHF	TGTGCCAGCAGTGGGCAATTCTTCAATCAGCCCCAGCATTTT
few	TRBD1	TRBV15	TRBJ2-5	CATSSLTGGRETQYF	TGTGCCACCAGCAGCCTCACAGGGGGCCGAGAGACCCAGTACTTC
many	-	TRBV11-2	TRBJ1-5	CASSLDRVKQPQHF	TGTGCCAGCAGCTTAGATCGCGTTAAGCAGCCCCAGCATTTT
many	-	TRBV12-3/TRBV12-4	TRBJ2-6	CASSLAVPTSGANVLTF	TGTGCCAGCAGTTTAGCAGTCCCCACCTCTGGGGCCAACGTCCTGACTTTC
many	-	TRBV7-9	TRBJ1-1	CASSTQEQGILPVTEAFF	TGTGCCAGCAGCACCCAAGAGCAGGGGATTCTCCCTGTGACTGAAGCTTTCTTT
many	-	TRBV7-9	TRBJ2-7	CASSLPSGSSYEQYF	TGTGCCAGCAGCCTACCGTCGGGGAGCTCCTACGAGCAGTACTTC
many	TRBD2	TRBV3-1	TRBJ2-5	CASSQEVAGVETQYF	TGTGCCAGCAGCCAAGAAGTAGCGGGGGTAGAGACCCAGTACTTC
many	-	TRBV5-1	TRBJ1-2	CASSLTSGPGDGYTF	TGCGCCAGCAGCCTTACCTCAGGACCCGGCGATGGCTACACCTTC
many	TRBD1	TRBV3-1	TRBJ2-3	CASSQDRVSTDTQYF	TGTGCCAGCAGCCAGGACAGGGTTAGCACAGATACGCAGTATTTT
many	TRBD1	TRBV28	TRBJ1-5	CASRLRTGSNQPQHF	TGTGCCAGCAGGCTGAGGACAGGGTCGAACCAGCCCCAGCATTTT
many	-	TRBV7-9	TRBJ2-4	CASSWGIGNIQYF	TGTGCCAGCAGCTGGGGTATCGGAAACATTCAGTACTTC
many	-	TRBV7-6	TRBJ1-4	CASSGTNEKLFF	TGTGCCAGCAGCGGGACTAATGAAAAACTGTTTTTT
few	-	TRBV7-7	TRBJ2-2	CASSLGVAANTGELFF	TGTGCTAGCAGCTTAGGGGTAGCGGCGAACACCGGGGAGCTGTTTTTT
-	TRBD2	TRBV7-8	TRBJ2-2	CASSQLAGLTGELFF	TGTGCCAGCAGCCAACTAGCGGGACTCACCGGGGAGCTGTTTTTT
-	-	TRBV5-5	TRBJ1-1	CASSLVPTPEAFF	TGTGCCAGCAGCTTGGTCCCGACACCTGAAGCTTTCTTT
-	TRBD2	TRBV10-3	TRBJ2-1	CAITIRAGEDEQFF	TGTGCCATCACGATTCGGGCGGGAGAGGATGAGCAGTTCTTC
-	TRBD1	TRBV20-1	TRBJ2-7	CSARPRDRVYEQYF	TGCAGTGCTAGGCCCCGGGACAGGGTCTACGAGCAGTACTTC
-	-	TRBV9	TRBJ2-1	CASSVDGSVHNEQFF	TGTGCCAGCAGCGTAGACGGGAGTGTGCACAATGAGCAGTTCTTC
few	TRBD1	TRBV27	TRBJ1-1	CASSLRGTAKGGTEAFF	TGTGCCAGCAGTTTAAGGGGGACAGCCAAAGGAGGGACTGAAGCTTTCTTT
many	-	TRBV20-1	TRBJ2-7	CSARDGFTPRTDEQYF	TGCAGTGCTAGAGATGGATTTACTCCCCGGACGGACGAGCAGTACTTC
many	TRBD2	TRBV15	TRBJ2-7	CATSRALAARSYEQYF	TGTGCCACCAGCAGGGCGCTAGCGGCCCGCTCCTACGAGCAGTACTTC
few	-	TRBV28	TRBJ1-2	CASKVGSVNYGYTF	TGTGCCAGCAAAGTCGGGTCAGTCAACTATGGCTACACCTTC
-	-	TRBV7-3	TRBJ2-3	CASSLTIGDTQYF	TGTGCCAGCAGCTTAACGATAGGGGATACGCAGTATTTT
few	-	TRBV6-6	TRBJ1-4	CASSYGGLGEKLFF	TGTGCCAGCAGTTACGGGGGTTTGGGTGAAAAACTGTTTTTT
many	TRBD2	TRBV9	TRBJ2-3	CASSFPRIERDTDTQYF	TGTGCCAGCAGCTTCCCGAGAATTGAGCGGGATACAGATACGCAGTATTTT
-	-	TRBV10-3	TRBJ2-3	CAIGKRGAVTDTQYF	TGTGCCATCGGGAAACGAGGAGCGGTTACAGATACGCAGTATTTT
many	-	TRBV5-1	TRBJ2-1	CASSPRTPSDSYNEQFF	TGCGCCAGCAGCCCCCGAACCCCTAGCGACTCCTACAATGAGCAGTTCTTC
many	TRBD1	TRBV5-4	TRBJ2-2	CASSLGTDTGELFF	TGTGCCAGCAGCTTAGGGACAGACACCGGGGAGCTGTTTTTT
many	-	TRBV28	TRBJ2-7	CASSSPGPEEQYF	TGTGCCAGCAGTTCACCCGGGCCCGAGGAGCAGTACTTC
many	TRBD2	TRBV20-1	TRBJ2-1	CSARGLAGVYEQFF	TGCAGTGCTAGAGGACTAGCGGGAGTCTATGAGCAGTTCTTC
many	TRBD2	TRBV20-1	TRBJ2-4	CSASLAGWAKNIQYF	TGCAGTGCTTCCCTAGCGGGATGGGCCAAAAACATTCAGTACTTC
many	TRBD2	TRBV30	TRBJ2-2	CAWSVFGRTGELFF	TGTGCCTGGAGTGTATTCGGGAGGACCGGGGAGCTGTTTTTT
many	-	TRBV5-1	TRBJ2-5	CASSFKETQYF	TGCGCCAGCAGCTTCAAAGAGACCCAGTACTTC
many	TRBD2	TRBV6-2/TRBV6-3	TRBJ2-3	CASSYQAGWREFATDTQYF	TGTGCCAGCAGTTATCAGGCCGGTTGGCGGGAGTTCGCCACAGATACGCAGTATTTT
few	-	TRBV13	TRBJ1-6	CASSLALVNNSPLHF	TGTGCCAGCAGCTTAGCCCTAGTAAATAATTCACCCCTCCACTTT